Sequencing of this T cell receptor (beta chain) was carried out in a study of T cell responses to AZD1222 COVID-19 vaccine. With 3 bases removed from V and 0 bases from J, the gap between germline ends came to 11 bases. Per germline, CDR1 KGHSH and CDR2 LQKENI. This CDR3 has 15 amino acids. The protocol was immunoSEQ multiplex PCR, while the TCRdb copy is restricted to in-frame clones and leaves out a portion. The sample contains about 120,000 clones, over 85% of which appear only once. The chain has TRBV18 and TRBJ1-1; D is possibly TRBD1 (6 bases). The source material was peripheral blood, sampled on day 0 of AZD1222 vaccination. This clonotype was obtained from an adult in good health. The CDR3 nucleotides read TGTGCCAGCTCACCCATCACAGGGATGAACACTGAAGCTTTCTTT. Residues: CASSPITGMNTEAFF. The full variable domain, rest sourced from reference TRBV18 and TRBJ1-1, is NAGVMQNPRHLVRRRGQEARLRCSPMKGHSHVYWYRQLPEEGLKFMVYLQKENIIDESGMPKERFSAEFPKEGPSILRIQQVVRGDSAAYFCASSPITGMNTEAFFGQGTRLTVV.